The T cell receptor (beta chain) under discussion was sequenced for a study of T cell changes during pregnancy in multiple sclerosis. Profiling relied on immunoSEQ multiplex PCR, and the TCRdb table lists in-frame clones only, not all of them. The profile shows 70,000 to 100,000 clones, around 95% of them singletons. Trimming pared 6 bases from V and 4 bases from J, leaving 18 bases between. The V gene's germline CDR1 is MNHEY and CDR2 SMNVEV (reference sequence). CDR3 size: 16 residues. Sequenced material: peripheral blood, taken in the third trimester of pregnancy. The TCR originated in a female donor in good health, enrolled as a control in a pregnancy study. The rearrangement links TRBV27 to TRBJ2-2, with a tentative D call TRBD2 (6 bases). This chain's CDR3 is CASRGGRTTFTGELFF. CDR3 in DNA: TGTGCCAGCAGGGGGGGACGGACTACGTTCACCGGGGAGCTGTTTTTT.